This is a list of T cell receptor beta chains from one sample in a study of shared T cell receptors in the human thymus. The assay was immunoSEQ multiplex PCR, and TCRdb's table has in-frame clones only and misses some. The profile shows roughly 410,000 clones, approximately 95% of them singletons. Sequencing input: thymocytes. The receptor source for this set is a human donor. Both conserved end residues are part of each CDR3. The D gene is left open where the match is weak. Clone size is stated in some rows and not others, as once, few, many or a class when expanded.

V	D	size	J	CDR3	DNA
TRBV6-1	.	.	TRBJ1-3	CASSEARDVKGNTIYF	TGTGCCAGCAGTGAAGCCCGGGATGTAAAAGGGAACACCATATATTTT
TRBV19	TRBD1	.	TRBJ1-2	CASSIRDRVDGYTF	TGTGCCAGTAGTATTCGGGACAGGGTAGACGGCTACACCTTC
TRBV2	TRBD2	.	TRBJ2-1	CASRSASGRGKQFF	TGTGCCAGCAGGTCGGCTAGCGGGAGGGGGAAGCAGTTCTTC
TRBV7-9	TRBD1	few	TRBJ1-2	CASSRRGRAGYTF	TGTGCCAGCAGCCGTAGGGGGCGCGCTGGCTACACCTTC
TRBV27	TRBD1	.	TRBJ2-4	CASSWGQPKGYIQYF	TGTGCCAGCAGTTGGGGACAGCCCAAGGGATACATTCAGTACTTC
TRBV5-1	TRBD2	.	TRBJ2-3	CASSIGVAGGTDTQYF	TGCGCCAGCAGCATCGGAGTAGCGGGGGGCACAGATACGCAGTATTTT
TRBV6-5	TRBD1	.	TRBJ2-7	CASSYSTGEFSYEQYF	TGTGCCAGCAGTTACTCGACAGGGGAATTCTCCTACGAGCAGTACTTC
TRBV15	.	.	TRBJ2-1	CATSGPRRASSHEQFF	TGTGCCACCAGCGGACCAAGGCGGGCTTCTTCCCATGAGCAGTTCTTC
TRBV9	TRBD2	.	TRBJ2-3	CASSVGASGRDTQYF	TGTGCCAGCAGCGTAGGGGCTAGCGGGAGAGATACGCAGTATTTT
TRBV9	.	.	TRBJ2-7	CASSPSPYEQYF	TGTGCCAGCAGCCCGAGCCCCTACGAGCAGTACTTC
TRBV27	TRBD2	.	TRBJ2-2	CASSFGLAEIWGTGELFF	TGTGCCAGCAGTTTCGGTCTAGCGGAAATTTGGGGCACCGGGGAGCTGTTTTTT
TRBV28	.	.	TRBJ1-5	CASSFGGLDQPQHF	TGTGCCAGCAGTTTCGGAGGGTTGGATCAGCCCCAGCATTTT
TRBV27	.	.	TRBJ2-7	CASSLKAASYEQYF	TGTGCCAGCAGTTTGAAGGCAGCCTCCTACGAGCAGTACTTC
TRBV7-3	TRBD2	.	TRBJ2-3	CASSLSPAGGPDTQYF	TGTGCCAGCAGCTTATCCCCAGCGGGAGGCCCAGATACGCAGTATTTT
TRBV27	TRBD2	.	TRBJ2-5	CASSPRASGRTQETQYF	TGTGCCAGCAGCCCCCGGGCTAGCGGGAGAACCCAAGAGACCCAGTACTTC
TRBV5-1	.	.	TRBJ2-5	CASSLVPGETQYF	TGCGCCAGCAGCTTGGTTCCGGGAGAGACCCAGTACTTC
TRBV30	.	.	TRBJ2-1	CAWSNLLTYNEQFF	TGTGCCTGGAGTAATCTTCTCACCTACAATGAGCAGTTCTTC
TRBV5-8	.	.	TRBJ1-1	CASTPQGRSFAPEASF	TGTGCCAGCACCCCCCAGGGAAGGTCTTTTGCGCCTGAAGCTTCCTTT
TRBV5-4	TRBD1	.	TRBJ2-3	CASSLGQGVAFTDTQYF	TGTGCCAGCAGCTTGGGACAGGGTGTGGCTTTTACAGATACGCAGTATTTT
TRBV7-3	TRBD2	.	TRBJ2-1	CASSPWTSGGSRNNEQFF	TGTGCCAGCAGCCCATGGACTAGCGGAGGTTCAAGAAACAATGAGCAGTTCTTC
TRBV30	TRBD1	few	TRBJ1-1	CAWRDRGCSTEAFF	TGTGCCTGGAGGGACAGGGGGTGTAGCACTGAAGCTTTCTTT
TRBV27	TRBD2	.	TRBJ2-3	CASSYRGAGRVFSTDTQYF	TGTGCCAGCAGTTATCGCGGGGCAGGGAGGGTCTTTAGCACAGATACGCAGTATTTT
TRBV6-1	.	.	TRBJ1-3	CASSEAVGGRLSGNTIYF	TGTGCCAGCAGTGAAGCGGTTGGGGGCAGGCTTTCCGGAAACACCATATATTTT
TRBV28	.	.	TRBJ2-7	CASSFSVDGDYEQYF	TGTGCCAGCAGTTTCAGCGTGGACGGAGACTACGAGCAGTACTTC
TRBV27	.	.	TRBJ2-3	CASSLSGGASTDTQYF	TGTGCCAGCAGTTTATCTGGCGGGGCTAGCACAGATACGCAGTATTTT
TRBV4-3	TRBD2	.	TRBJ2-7	CASSRTSGYEQYF	TGCGCCAGCAGCCGGACTAGCGGGTACGAGCAGTACTTC
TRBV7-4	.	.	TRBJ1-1	CASSLRLSKAFF	TGTGCCAGCAGCTTACGATTATCGAAAGCTTTCTTT
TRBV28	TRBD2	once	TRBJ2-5	CASSLVLAGLRETQYF	TGTGCCAGCAGTTTAGTACTAGCGGGGCTAAGGGAGACCCAGTACTTC
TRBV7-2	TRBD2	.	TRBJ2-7	CASSDSGRAYEQYF	TGTGCCAGCAGCGATAGCGGGAGGGCCTACGAGCAGTACTTC
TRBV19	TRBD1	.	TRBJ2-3	CASRITPTGLKGTDTQYF	TGTGCCAGTAGGATTACCCCGACAGGGTTGAAAGGCACAGATACGCAGTATTTT
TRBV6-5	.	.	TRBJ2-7	CASSDLGPNSYEQYF	TGTGCCAGCAGCGACCTGGGACCCAACTCCTACGAGCAGTACTTC
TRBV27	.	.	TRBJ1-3	CASSLRQGAGNTIYF	TGTGCCAGCAGTTTACGGCAGGGAGCCGGAAACACCATATATTTT
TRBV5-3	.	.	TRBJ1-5	CARSSPRQTNQPQHF	TGTGCCAGAAGCTCGCCACGACAGACCAATCAGCCCCAGCATTTT
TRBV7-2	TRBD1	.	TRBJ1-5	CASSFIPVGGHNQPQHF	TGTGCCAGCAGCTTTATCCCGGTAGGGGGCCACAATCAGCCCCAGCATTTT
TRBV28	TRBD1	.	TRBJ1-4	CASSPTGQGGEKLFF	TGTGCCAGCAGTCCAACGGGACAGGGTGGTGAAAAACTGTTTTTT
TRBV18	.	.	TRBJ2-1	CASSPLADSGNEQFF	TGTGCCAGCTCACCTCTTGCTGACTCCGGCAATGAGCAGTTCTTC
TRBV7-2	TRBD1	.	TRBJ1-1	CASRRTGRGTEAFF	TGTGCCAGCAGACGGACAGGGCGGGGCACTGAAGCTTTCTTT
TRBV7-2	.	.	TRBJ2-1	CASSDRLTSYNEQFF	TGTGCCAGCAGCGATAGACTGACCTCCTACAATGAGCAGTTCTTC
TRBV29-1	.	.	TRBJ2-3	CSVCTGDSSTDTQYF	TGCAGCGTTTGTACAGGCGATTCTAGCACAGATACGCAGTATTTT
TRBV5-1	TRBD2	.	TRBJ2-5	CASSFLLAGAPVLTQYF	TGCGCCAGCAGCTTTCTCCTAGCGGGAGCCCCAGTTCTGACCCAGTACTTC
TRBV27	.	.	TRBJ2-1	CASSPLTSVSYNEQFF	TGTGCCAGCAGTCCCCTGACTAGTGTTTCCTACAATGAGCAGTTCTTC
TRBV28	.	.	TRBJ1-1	CASIQADLKTEAFF	TGTGCCAGCATCCAGGCTGACCTCAAGACTGAAGCTTTCTTT
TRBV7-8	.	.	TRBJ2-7	CASSLPGPSDPYEQYF	TGTGCCAGCAGCTTACCGGGACCATCCGACCCCTACGAGCAGTACTTC
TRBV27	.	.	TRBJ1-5	CASSFLGGNQPQHF	TGTGCCAGCAGTTTCCTAGGAGGAAATCAGCCCCAGCATTTT
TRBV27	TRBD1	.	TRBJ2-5	CASSLRPGQHGGTQYF	TGTGCCAGCAGTTTGCGCCCGGGACAGCATGGGGGGACCCAGTACTTC
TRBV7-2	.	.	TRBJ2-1	CASSPVERQHSYNEQFF	TGTGCCAGCAGCCCAGTCGAGCGGCAGCACTCCTACAATGAGCAGTTCTTC
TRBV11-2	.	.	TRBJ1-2	CASSLAGIYGYTF	TGTGCCAGCAGCTTAGCGGGTATCTATGGCTACACCTTC
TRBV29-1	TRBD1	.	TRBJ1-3	CSVDAGGASGNTIYF	TGCAGCGTTGATGCAGGGGGCGCGAGTGGAAACACCATATATTTT
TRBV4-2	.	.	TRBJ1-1	CASSQEGAQVNTEAFF	TGTGCCAGCAGCCAAGAAGGTGCCCAGGTGAACACTGAAGCTTTCTTT
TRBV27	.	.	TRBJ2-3	CASSSPSLAEPPDTQYF	TGTGCCAGCAGTTCCCCTTCCTTAGCGGAGCCTCCGGATACGCAGTATTTT
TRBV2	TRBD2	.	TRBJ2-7	CASSEKTGRGLAGAVYEQYF	TGTGCCAGCAGTGAAAAGACAGGCCGTGGACTAGCGGGAGCGGTCTACGAGCAGTACTTC
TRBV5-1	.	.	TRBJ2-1	CASSFTSINEQFF	TGCGCCAGCAGCTTTACTAGCATCAATGAGCAGTTCTTC
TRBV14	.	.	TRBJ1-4	CASSQVGTSTNEKLFF	TGTGCCAGCAGCCAAGTCGGCACCTCAACTAATGAAAAACTGTTTTTT
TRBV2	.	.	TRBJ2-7	CASRPPAGSSYEQYF	TGTGCCAGCAGGCCCCCGGCGGGAAGCTCCTACGAGCAGTACTTC
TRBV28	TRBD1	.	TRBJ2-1	CASSCASGQGKGNEQFF	TGTGCCAGCAGTTGTGCCTCTGGACAGGGTAAGGGCAATGAGCAGTTCTTC
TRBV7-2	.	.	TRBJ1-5	CASSLQAYSNQPQHF	TGTGCCAGCAGCTTACAGGCATATAGCAATCAGCCCCAGCATTTT
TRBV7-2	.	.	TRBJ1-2	CASSLKPSETGNYGYTF	TGTGCCAGCAGCTTAAAGCCGTCTGAAACAGGGAACTATGGCTACACCTTC
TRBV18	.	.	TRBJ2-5	CASSTASGNRETQYF	TGTGCCAGCTCAACGGCATCAGGGAATCGAGAGACCCAGTACTTC
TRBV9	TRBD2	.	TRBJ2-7	CASSVGLAGGPSLYEQYF	TGTGCCAGCAGCGTCGGACTAGCGGGAGGCCCGTCTTTATACGAGCAGTACTTC